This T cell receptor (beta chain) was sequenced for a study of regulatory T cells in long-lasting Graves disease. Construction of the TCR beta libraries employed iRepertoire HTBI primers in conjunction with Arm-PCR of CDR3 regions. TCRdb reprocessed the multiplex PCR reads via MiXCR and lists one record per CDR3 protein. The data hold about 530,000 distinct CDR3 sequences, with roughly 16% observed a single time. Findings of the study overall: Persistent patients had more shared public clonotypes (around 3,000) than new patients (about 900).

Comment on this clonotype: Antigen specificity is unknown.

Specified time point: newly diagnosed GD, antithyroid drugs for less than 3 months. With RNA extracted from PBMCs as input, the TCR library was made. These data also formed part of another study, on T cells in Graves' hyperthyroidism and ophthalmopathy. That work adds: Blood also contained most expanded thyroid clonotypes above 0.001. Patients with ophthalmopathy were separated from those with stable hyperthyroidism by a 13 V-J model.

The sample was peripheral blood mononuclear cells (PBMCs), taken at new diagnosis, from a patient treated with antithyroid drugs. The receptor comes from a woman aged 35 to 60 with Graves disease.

CDR3 DNA sequence: TGTGCCAGCAGAACAGGGGCGAGTGAGCAGTTCTTC. Protein sequence: CASRTGASEQFF. The chain has TRBV6-1 and TRBJ2-1; the match to TRBD1 covers 7 bases. This CDR3 has 12 residues. Germline V gene sequence: CDR1 MNHNS, CDR2 SASEGT. Germline trimming cut 6 bases from V and 9 bases from J; bases unmatched to any gene: 5.